One and the same sample provided the 8 T cell receptor beta chains below, sequenced in a study of cytotoxic CD8 clonotypes in ibrutinib-treated CLL (dated by TCRdb to about 2021). Per the publication, the time point label means: progressive disease on ibrutinib. Library prep was done by the immunoSEQ multiplex PCR assay. This immuneACCESS table, as held by TCRdb, lists in-frame sequences with V and J called but not all clones. Of the missing ones, under half trace to an unresolved V gene in checked studies; the others have no known cause. For this sample there are 250,000 to 350,000 clones; 65% to 85% appear just once. The leading ten clones occupy roughly 5% of the sample. This material consisted of PBMCs, taken at disease progression, from a patient treated with ibrutinib. These receptors were collected from a human donor with chronic lymphocytic leukemia.

The genes are TRBV29-1 and TRBJ1-1; possible D gene TRBD1, 5 bases. The germline V gene encodes CDR1 SQVTM and CDR2 ANQGSEA. The CDR3 totals 14 residues. V was clipped by 2 bases and J by 4 bases, with 14 bases between them. CDR3 in amino acids: CSVERDPTGTEAFF. Here the CDR3 DNA reads TGCAGCGTTGAAAGGGACCCAACCGGCACTGAAGCTTTCTTT.

This sequence joins TRBV28 and TRBJ2-5; D gene unclear. CDR3 length equals 14 residues. Trimming pared 5 bases from V and 1 base from J, leaving 11 bases between. Germline lookup yields CDR1 MDHEN and CDR2 SYDVKM. CDR3 nucleotide sequence: TGTGCCAGCAGTCAGTTGGGTGGCCAAGAGACCCAGTACTTC. Translation: CASSQLGGQETQYF.

The CDR3 sequence is CASSDAGVSYNEQFF. The CDR3 DNA is TGTGCCAGCAGTGATGCGGGAGTCTCCTACAATGAGCAGTTCTTC. This rearrangement joins TRBV27 to TRBJ2-1, with 7 bases lining up with TRBD2. The length of the CDR3 is 15 residues. CDR1 is MNHEY, CDR2 SMNVEV, per germline (reference sequence). The V gene end was trimmed by 5 bases and the J gene end by 0 bases; junction bases not matched to a gene: 4.

This clone has just one count. This chain links TRBV5-1 with TRBJ2-1; 7 bases line up with TRBD2. The CDR3 sequence is 15 residues long. With 5 bases clipped from V and 8 bases from J, the junction kept 13 bases outside the gene matches. Germline lookup yields CDR1 SGHRS and CDR2 YFSETQ. CDR3 region: CASRLYRARGDEQFF. The CDR3 nucleotides are TGCGCCAGCAGGTTGTACCGTGCCCGGGGGGATGAGCAGTTCTTC. The complete variable domain, with remaining parts taken from reference TRBV5-1 and TRBJ2-1, reads KAGVTQTPRYLIKTRGQQVTLSCSPISGHRSVSWYQQTPGQGLQFLFEYFSETQRNKGNFPGRFSGRQFSNSRSEMNVSTLELGDSALYLCASRLYRARGDEQFFGPGTRLTVL.

This rearrangement joins TRBV11-2 to TRBJ2-7, with D perhaps matching TRBD1 (6 bases). The germline V and J ends were trimmed by 5 bases and 3 bases, with 14 bases remaining between them. Germline-derived CDR1 and CDR2 are SGHAT and FQNNGV. The CDR3 sequence is 14 residues long. CDR3 region: CASSLGTHRYEQYF. The CDR3 DNA follows: TGTGCCAGCAGCCTCGGGACACACCGCTACGAGCAGTACTTC.

The chain employs TRBV18 and TRBJ1-3; D is unresolved. Germline V CDR1 and CDR2: KGHSH, LQKENI. Deletions cut 2 bases from V and 0 bases from J, with 8 bases between. The CDR3 has 15 residues. The CDR3 spells CASSPNRFSGNTIYF. The CDR3, as DNA: TGTGCCAGCTCACCAAATCGATTCTCTGGAAACACCATATATTTT.

The V and J genes are TRBV7-9 and TRBJ1-2, with D uncertain. V lost 3 bases to trimming and J lost 8 bases, with 7 bases between them. CDR1 and CDR2 from the germline V gene are SEHNR and FQNEAQ (reference sequence). The CDR3 length is 11 residues. DNA for the CDR3: TGTGCCAGCAGCTTTCGAGGGGGCTACACCTTC. This sequence encodes CASSFRGGYTF.

The chain carries TRBV27 and TRBJ1-5; D is uncertain. Germline loops: CDR1 MNHEY, CDR2 SMNVEV (reference sequence). Between the trimmed V and J ends, which lost 5 bases and 0 bases, there was a span of 14 bases. The CDR3 extends over 16 amino acids. In DNA, the CDR3 is TGTGCCAGCAGTCCCTTACAGCGAAATAGCAATCAGCCCCAGCATTTT. Translated, it gives CASSPLQRNSNQPQHF.